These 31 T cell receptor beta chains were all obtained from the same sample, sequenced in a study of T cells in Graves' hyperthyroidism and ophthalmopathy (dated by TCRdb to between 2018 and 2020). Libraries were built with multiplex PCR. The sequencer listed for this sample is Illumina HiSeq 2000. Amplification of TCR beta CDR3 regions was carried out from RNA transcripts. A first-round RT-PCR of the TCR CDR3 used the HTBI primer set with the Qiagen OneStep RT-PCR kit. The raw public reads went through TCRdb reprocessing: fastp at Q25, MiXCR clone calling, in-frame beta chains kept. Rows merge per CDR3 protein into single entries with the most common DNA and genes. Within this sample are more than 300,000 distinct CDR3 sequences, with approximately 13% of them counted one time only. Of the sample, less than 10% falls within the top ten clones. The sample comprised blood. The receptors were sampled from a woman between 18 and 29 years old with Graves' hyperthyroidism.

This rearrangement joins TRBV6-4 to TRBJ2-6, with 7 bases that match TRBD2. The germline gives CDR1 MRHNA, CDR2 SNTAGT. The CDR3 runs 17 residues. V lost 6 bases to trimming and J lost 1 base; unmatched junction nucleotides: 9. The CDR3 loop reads CASSPSGEQSGANVLTF. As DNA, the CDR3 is TGTGCCAGCAGCCCGAGCGGGGAGCAATCTGGGGCCAACGTCCTGACTTTC.

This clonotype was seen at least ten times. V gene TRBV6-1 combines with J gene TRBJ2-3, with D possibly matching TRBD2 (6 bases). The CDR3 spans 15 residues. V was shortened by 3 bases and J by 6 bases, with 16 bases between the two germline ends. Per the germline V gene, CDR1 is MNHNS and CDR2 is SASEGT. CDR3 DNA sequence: TGTGCCAGCAGTGAGTTCTCGCTAGCGTTGGATACGCAGTATTTT. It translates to CASSEFSLALDTQYF.

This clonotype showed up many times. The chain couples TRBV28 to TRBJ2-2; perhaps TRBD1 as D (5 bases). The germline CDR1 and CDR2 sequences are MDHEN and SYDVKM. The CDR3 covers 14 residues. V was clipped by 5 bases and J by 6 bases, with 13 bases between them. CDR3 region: CASSAREVAGELFF. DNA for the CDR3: TGTGCCAGCAGTGCCAGGGAAGTCGCCGGGGAGCTGTTTTTT.

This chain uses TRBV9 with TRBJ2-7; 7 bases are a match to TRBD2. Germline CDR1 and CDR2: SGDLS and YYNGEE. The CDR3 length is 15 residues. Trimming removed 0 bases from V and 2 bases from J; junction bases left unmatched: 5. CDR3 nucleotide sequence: TGTGCCAGCAGCGTAGAGCCTAGCGGACCCTACGAGCAGTACTTC. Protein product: CASSVEPSGPYEQYF.

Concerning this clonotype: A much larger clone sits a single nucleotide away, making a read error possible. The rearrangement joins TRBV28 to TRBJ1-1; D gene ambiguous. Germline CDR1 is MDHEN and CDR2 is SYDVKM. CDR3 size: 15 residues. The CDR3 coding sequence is TGTGCCGGCAGTTTGTTTTCGGGTTCCGACACTGAAGCTTTCTTT. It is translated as CAGSLFSGSDTEAFF.

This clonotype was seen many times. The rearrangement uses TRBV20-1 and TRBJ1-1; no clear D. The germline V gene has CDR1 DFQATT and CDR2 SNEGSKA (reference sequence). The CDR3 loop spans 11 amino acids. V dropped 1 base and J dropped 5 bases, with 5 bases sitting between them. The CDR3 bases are TGCAGTGCTAGAGGCGGGACTGAAGCTTTCTTT. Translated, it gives CSARGGTEAFF.

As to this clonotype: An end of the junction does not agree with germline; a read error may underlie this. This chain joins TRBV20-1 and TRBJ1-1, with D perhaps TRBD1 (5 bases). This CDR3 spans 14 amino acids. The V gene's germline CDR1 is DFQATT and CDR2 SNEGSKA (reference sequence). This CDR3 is CSVRPGGMNTEVFF. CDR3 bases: TGCAGCGTCCGACCGGGGGGGATGAACACTGAAGTTTTCTTT.

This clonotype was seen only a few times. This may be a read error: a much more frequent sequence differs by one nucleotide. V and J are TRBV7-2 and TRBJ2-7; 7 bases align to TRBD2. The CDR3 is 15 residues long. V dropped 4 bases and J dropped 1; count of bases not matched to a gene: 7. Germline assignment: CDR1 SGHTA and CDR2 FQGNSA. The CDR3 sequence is CASSSGLEGSYEQYF. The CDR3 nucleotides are TGTGCCAGCAGCTCCGGACTAGAGGGGTCCTACGAGCAGTACTTC.

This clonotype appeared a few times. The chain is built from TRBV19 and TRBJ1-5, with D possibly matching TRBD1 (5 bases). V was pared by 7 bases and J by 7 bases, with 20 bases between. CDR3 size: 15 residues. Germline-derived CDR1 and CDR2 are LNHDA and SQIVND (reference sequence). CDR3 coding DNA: TGTGCCAGTACCCTTCCGGGGGTCTTTGGCCAGCCCCAGCATTTT. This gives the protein CASTLPGVFGQPQHF.

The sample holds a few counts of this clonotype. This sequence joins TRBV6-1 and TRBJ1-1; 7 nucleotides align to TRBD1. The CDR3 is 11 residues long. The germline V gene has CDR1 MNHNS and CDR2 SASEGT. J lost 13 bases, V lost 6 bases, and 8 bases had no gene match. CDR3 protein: CASSRQGRVFF. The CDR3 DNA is TGTGCCAGCAGCCGACAGGGTCGGGTTTTCTTT.

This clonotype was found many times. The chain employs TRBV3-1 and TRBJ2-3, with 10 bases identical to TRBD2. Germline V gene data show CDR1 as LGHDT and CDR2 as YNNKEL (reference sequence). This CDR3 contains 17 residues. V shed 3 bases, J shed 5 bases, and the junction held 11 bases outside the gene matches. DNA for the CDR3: TGTGCCAGCAGCCACCCTGGACTAGCGGTTTTAATAGATACGCAGTATTTT. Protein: CASSHPGLAVLIDTQYF.

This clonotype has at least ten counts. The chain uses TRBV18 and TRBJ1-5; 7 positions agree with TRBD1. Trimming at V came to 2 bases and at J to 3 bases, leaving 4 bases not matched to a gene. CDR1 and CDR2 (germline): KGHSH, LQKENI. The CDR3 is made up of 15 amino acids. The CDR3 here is CASSPRQGTNQPQHF. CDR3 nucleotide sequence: TGTGCCAGCTCACCAAGACAGGGTACCAATCAGCCCCAGCATTTT.

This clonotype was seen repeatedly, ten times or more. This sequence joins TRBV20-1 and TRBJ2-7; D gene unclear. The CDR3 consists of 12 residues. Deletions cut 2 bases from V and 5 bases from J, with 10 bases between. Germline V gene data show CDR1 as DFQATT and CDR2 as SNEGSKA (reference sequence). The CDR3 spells CSARFGSHEQYF. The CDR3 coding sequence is TGCAGTGCTAGATTTGGTTCCCACGAGCAGTACTTC.

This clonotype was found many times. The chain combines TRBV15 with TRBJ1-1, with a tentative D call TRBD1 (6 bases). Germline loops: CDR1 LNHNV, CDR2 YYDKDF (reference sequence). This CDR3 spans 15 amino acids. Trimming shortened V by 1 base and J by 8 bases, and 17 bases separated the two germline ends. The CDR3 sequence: CATSRVAGVPPEAFF. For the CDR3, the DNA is TGTGCCACCAGCAGAGTGGCAGGGGTTCCCCCCGAAGCTTTCTTT.

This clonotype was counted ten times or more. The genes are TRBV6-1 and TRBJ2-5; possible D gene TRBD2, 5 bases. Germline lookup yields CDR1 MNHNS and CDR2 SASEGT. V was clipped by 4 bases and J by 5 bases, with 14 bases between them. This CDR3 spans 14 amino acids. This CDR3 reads CASSGLALGETQYF. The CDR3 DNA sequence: TGTGCCAGCAGTGGATTAGCGTTGGGGGAGACCCAGTACTTC.

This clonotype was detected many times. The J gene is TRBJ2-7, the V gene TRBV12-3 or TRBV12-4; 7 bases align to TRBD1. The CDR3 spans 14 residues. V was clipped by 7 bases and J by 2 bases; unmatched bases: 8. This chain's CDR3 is CASMNRDRPYEQYF. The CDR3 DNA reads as TGTGCCAGCATGAACCGGGACAGACCCTACGAGCAGTACTTC.

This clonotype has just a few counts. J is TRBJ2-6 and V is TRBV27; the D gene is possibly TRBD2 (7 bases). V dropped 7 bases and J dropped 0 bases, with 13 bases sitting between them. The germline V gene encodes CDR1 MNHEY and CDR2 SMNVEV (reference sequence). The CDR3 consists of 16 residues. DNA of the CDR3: TGTGCCAGCAAATCCCGGGGGGCCTCTGGGGCCAACGTCCTGACTTTC. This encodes CASKSRGASGANVLTF.

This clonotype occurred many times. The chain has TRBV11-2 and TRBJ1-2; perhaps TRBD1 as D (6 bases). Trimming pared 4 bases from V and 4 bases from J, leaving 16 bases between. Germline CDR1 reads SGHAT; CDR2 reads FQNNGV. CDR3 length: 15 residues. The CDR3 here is CASSSLTGQLYGYTF. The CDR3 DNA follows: TGTGCCAGCAGCTCCCTGACAGGACAGCTCTATGGCTACACCTTC.

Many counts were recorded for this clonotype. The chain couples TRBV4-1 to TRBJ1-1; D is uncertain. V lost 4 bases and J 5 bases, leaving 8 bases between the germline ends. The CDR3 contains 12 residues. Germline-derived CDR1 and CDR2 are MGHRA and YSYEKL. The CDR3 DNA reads TGCGCCAGCAGCCGTGTGGGAACTGAAGCTTTCTTT. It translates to CASSRVGTEAFF.

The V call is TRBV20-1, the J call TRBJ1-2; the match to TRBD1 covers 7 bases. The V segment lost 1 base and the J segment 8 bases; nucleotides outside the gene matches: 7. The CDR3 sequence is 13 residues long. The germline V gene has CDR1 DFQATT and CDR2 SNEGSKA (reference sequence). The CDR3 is CSARGQGEGGYTF. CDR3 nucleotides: TGCAGTGCTAGAGGGCAGGGGGAAGGAGGCTACACCTTC.

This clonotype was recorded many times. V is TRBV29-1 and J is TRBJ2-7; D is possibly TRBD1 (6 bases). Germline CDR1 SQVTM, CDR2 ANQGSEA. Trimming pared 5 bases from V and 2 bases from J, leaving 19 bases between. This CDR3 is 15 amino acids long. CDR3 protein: CSVPDTGLTPYEQYF. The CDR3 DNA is TGCAGCGTTCCAGATACAGGGTTGACACCCTACGAGCAGTACTTC.

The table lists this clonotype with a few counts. The CDR3 DNA follows: TGTGCCAGCAGCCAATCTCACAGCGGCCGCTCTGGAAACACCATATATTTT. It is translated as CASSQSHSGRSGNTIYF. V usage is TRBV4-2 and J usage is TRBJ1-3; D gene ambiguous. Between the trimmed V and J ends, which lost 2 bases and 0 bases, there was a span of 14 bases. CDR1 LGHNA and CDR2 YNFKEQ come from the germline V gene. This CDR3 comprises 17 residues.

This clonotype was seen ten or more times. In DNA form, the CDR3 reads TGTGCCAGCATAGGCGGTAGCAGGGCGGGCAACGAGCAGTACTTC. Protein sequence: CASIGGSRAGNEQYF. The chain combines TRBV6-2 or TRBV6-3 with TRBJ2-7; possibly TRBD1 or TRBD2 for D (5 bases each). Germline V gene lookup returns CDR1 MNHEY and CDR2 SVGEGT. The V gene lost 7 bases and the J gene lost 5 bases, with 21 bases spanning the gap. CDR3 length: 15 residues.

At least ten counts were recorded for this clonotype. CDR3 in DNA: TGTGCCAGCAGCTCGATAGCGGGCACAGATACGCAGTATTTT. Translating it yields CASSSIAGTDTQYF. The rearrangement joins TRBV7-2 to TRBJ2-3, with a tentative D call TRBD2 (6 bases). CDR1 and CDR2 (germline): SGHTA, FQGNSA. This CDR3 has 14 amino acids. Trimming cost V 4 bases and J 1 base, with 9 bases left between them.

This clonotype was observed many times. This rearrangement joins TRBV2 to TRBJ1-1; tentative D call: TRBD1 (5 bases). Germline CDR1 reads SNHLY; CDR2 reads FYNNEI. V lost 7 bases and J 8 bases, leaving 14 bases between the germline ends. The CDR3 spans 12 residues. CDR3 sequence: CASTRDSYEAFF. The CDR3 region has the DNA TGTGCCAGCACTAGGGACTCCTACGAAGCTTTCTTT.

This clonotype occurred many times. The CDR3 DNA reads as TGTGCCAGCAGCTGGGACGGCCGCGGAGGGTACACCTTC. This sequence encodes CASSWDGRGGYTF. The chain recombines TRBV7-2 with TRBJ1-2; a possible D gene is TRBD1 (5 bases). Per the germline V gene, CDR1 is SGHTA and CDR2 is FQGNSA. Trimming pared 4 bases from V and 11 bases from J, leaving 17 bases between. The CDR3 covers 13 residues.

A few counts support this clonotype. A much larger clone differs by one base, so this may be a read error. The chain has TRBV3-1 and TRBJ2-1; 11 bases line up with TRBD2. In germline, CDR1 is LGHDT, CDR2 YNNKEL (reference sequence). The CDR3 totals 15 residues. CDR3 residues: CASSTLAGGENEHFF. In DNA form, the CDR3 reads TGTGCCAGCAGCACCCTAGCGGGAGGAGAAAATGAGCACTTCTTC.

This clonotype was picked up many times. The DNA of the CDR3 is TGTGCCAGCAGTTCCGGGAACACCGGGGAGCTGTTTTTT. Its protein product is CASSSGNTGELFF. The chain joins TRBV28 to TRBJ2-2; D unclear. Germline V lookup: CDR1 MDHEN, CDR2 SYDVKM. This CDR3 is built from 13 residues. The germline V and J ends were trimmed by 4 bases and 1 base, with 4 bases remaining between them.

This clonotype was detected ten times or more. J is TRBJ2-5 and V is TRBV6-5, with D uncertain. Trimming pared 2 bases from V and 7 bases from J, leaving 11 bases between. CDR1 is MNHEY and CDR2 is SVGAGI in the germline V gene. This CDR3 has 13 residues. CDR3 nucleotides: TGTGCCAGCAGTTACGGAGAAGGTGCGACCCAGTACTTC. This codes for CASSYGEGATQYF.

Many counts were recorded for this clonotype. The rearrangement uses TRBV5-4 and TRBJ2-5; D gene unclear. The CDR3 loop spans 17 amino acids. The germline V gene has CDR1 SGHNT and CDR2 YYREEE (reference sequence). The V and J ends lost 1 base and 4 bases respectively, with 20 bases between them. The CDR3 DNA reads TGTGCCAGCAGCTTGTGGGGATCCTGGAACCGTTTAGAGACCCAGTACTTC. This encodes CASSLWGSWNRLETQYF.

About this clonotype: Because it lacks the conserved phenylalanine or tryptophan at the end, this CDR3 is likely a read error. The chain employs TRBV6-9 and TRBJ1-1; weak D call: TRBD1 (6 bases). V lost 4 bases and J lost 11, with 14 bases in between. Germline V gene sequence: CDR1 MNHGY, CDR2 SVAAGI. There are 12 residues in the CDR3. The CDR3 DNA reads TGTGCCAGCAGTTCCCGGGGGCTTGGGGCTTTCCTT. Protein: CASSSRGLGAFL.